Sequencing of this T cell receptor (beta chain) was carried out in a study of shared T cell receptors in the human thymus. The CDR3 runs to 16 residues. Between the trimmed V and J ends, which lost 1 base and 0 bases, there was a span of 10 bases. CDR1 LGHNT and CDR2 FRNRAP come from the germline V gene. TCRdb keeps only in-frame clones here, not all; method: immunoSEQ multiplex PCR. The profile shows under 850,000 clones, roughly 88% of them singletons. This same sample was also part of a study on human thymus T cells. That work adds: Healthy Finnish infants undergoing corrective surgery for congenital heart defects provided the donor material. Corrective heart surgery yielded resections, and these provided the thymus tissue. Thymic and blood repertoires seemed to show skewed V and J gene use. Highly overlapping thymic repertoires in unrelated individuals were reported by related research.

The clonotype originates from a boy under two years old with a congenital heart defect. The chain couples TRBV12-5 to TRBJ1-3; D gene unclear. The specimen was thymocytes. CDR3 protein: CASGLATVRSGNTIYF. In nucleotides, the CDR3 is TGTGCTAGTGGTTTGGCAACGGTTCGCTCTGGAAACACCATATATTTT.